What follows are 18 T cell receptor beta chains derived from one specimen sequenced in a study of blood T cell repertoires in COVID-19. Repertoires were generated with immunoSEQ multiplex PCR, while TCRdb's copy carries only in-frame clones and drops some. The sample contains around 360,000 clones, approximately 89% of which appear only once. The sequencing sample was made of peripheral blood. The receptors were gathered from a woman aged 30 to 39 with COVID-19, enrolled during active disease.

The V and J genes are TRBV6-2 or TRBV6-3 and TRBJ1-4; possible D gene TRBD1, 5 bases. Germline values: CDR1 MNHEY, CDR2 SVGEGT. The length of the CDR3 is 15 residues. Trimming took off 2 bases at V and 6 bases at J, with 13 bases between the two ends. The CDR3 DNA follows: TGTGCCAGCAGTTACCAGGACAACCGGTATGAAAAACTGTTTTTT. Translated, it gives CASSYQDNRYEKLFF.

V and J are TRBV5-4 and TRBJ2-1; D uncertain. The CDR3 is 15 residues long. Germline values: CDR1 SGHNT, CDR2 YYREEE (reference sequence). Deletions cut 2 bases from V and 0 bases from J, with 9 bases between. In nucleotides, the CDR3 is TGTGCCAGCAGCTTTTTCGAGAACTCCTACAATGAGCAGTTCTTC. Translating it yields CASSFFENSYNEQFF.

The chain is built from TRBV11-3 and TRBJ2-1; 9 bases align to TRBD1. Per germline, CDR1 SGHNT and CDR2 YENEEA. The CDR3 covers 15 residues. J gave up 8 bases and V 5 bases, and 10 bases lay outside the gene matches. CDR3: CASSLGQGRDDEQFF. CDR3 bases: TGTGCCAGCAGCCTCGGACAGGGGCGCGACGATGAGCAGTTCTTC.

V usage is TRBV5-4 and J usage is TRBJ2-5; 8 bases align to TRBD1. The CDR3 loop spans 15 amino acids. Trimming at V came to 2 bases and at J to 5 bases, leaving 8 bases not matched to a gene. Looked up from germline, CDR1 is SGHNT and CDR2 is YYREEE (reference sequence). The CDR3 DNA follows: TGTGCCAGCAGCTTTGTACAGGGGGGCAGGGAGACCCAGTACTTC. Translating it yields CASSFVQGGRETQYF.

This chain links TRBV20-1 with TRBJ1-6, with D possibly matching TRBD1 (6 bases). V lost 6 bases, J lost 10 bases, and 10 bases lay in between. The germline V gene encodes CDR1 DFQATT and CDR2 SNEGSKA (reference sequence). The CDR3 covers 11 residues. CDR3: CSASRGSPLHF. The CDR3 region has the DNA TGCAGTGCGTCGAGGGGGTCACCCCTCCACTTT.

Here the CDR3 DNA reads TGTGCCAGCACCGGGGTTATACGGAACACTGAAGCTTTCTTT. Protein sequence: CASTGVIRNTEAFF. The rearrangement uses TRBV28 and TRBJ1-1; no reliable D call. V was cut by 7 bases and J by 1 base, with 13 bases left in between. The CDR3 has 14 residues. Germline CDR1 reads MDHEN; CDR2 reads SYDVKM.

This clone was detected only once. The V and J genes are TRBV13 and TRBJ2-5, with D maybe TRBD1 (6 bases). V lost 5 bases to trimming and J lost 4 bases, with 11 bases between them. Germline CDR1 is PRHDT and CDR2 is FYEKMQ (reference sequence). This CDR3 comprises 13 residues. The CDR3 spells CASSSQGIETQYF. The CDR3 bases are TGTGCCAGCAGCAGCCAGGGGATAGAGACCCAGTACTTC.

V and J are TRBV5-1 and TRBJ2-7; the match to TRBD1 covers 7 bases. Germline V lookup: CDR1 SGHRS, CDR2 YFSETQ. V shed 0 bases and J 6 bases; nucleotides not matched to a gene: 6. The CDR3 extends over 14 amino acids. In nucleotides, the CDR3 is TGCGCCAGCAGCTTGGGACAGGGTGGGAGCGAGCAGTACTTC. Translated, it gives CASSLGQGGSEQYF.

The chain combines TRBV7-9 with TRBJ2-3; D is uncertain. Germline assignment: CDR1 SEHNR and CDR2 FQNEAQ (reference sequence). This CDR3 has 14 amino acids. V lost 3 bases to trimming and J lost 0 bases, with 7 bases between them. The CDR3 is CASSLRQSTDTQYF. The CDR3 DNA sequence: TGTGCCAGCAGCTTGCGGCAGAGCACAGATACGCAGTATTTT.

This chain links TRBV9 with TRBJ2-7; maybe TRBD1 (6 bases). This CDR3 spans 14 amino acids. The germline V and J ends were trimmed by 0 bases and 7 bases, with 14 bases remaining between them. Germline assignment: CDR1 SGDLS and CDR2 YYNGEE. The CDR3 region has the DNA TGTGCCAGCAGCGTAGATCTGGGGGCGGAGGAGCAGTACTTC. Encoded protein: CASSVDLGAEEQYF.

This rearrangement joins TRBV6-2 or TRBV6-3 to TRBJ2-4; 7 bases match TRBD1. CDR3 length equals 18 residues. Germline V gives CDR1 MNHEY, CDR2 SVGEGT. V gave up 3 bases and J gave up 1 base; unmatched junction bases: 12. CDR3 in amino acids: CASSYPDRVQGAKNIQYF. The CDR3 DNA reads as TGTGCCAGCAGTTATCCCGACAGGGTTCAGGGGGCCAAAAACATTCAGTACTTC.

V is TRBV4-1 and J is TRBJ2-3, with D unclear. V dropped 1 base and J dropped 5 bases, with 10 bases sitting between them. The CDR3 runs 14 residues. Germline V gives CDR1 MGHRA, CDR2 YSYEKL. CDR3 protein: CASSQVPSRDTQYF. The DNA for the CDR3 is TGCGCCAGCAGCCAAGTTCCCTCGCGAGATACGCAGTATTTT.

The V and J genes are TRBV5-1 and TRBJ2-2, with 9 bases that match TRBD2. Germline CDR1 reads SGHRS; CDR2 reads YFSETQ. The junction had 13 bases not matched to a gene; V was cut back by 0 bases and J by 7 bases. The CDR3 loop spans 18 amino acids. In DNA form, the CDR3 reads TGCGCCAGCAGCTTGGTTTCGGTGACTAGCGGAGGCGGCGGGGAGCTGTTTTTT. Amino acid sequence: CASSLVSVTSGGGGELFF.

The chain is built from TRBV2 and TRBJ2-1, with D possibly being TRBD2 (5 bases). Germline loops: CDR1 SNHLY, CDR2 FYNNEI. The ends were cut back, 8 bases at V and 2 bases at J, with 13 bases in the middle. This CDR3 is built from 14 residues. The CDR3 nucleotides read TGTGCCAGCGCCCGACTAATCACCTACAATGAGCAGTTCTTC. Translated, it gives CASARLITYNEQFF.

The rearrangement uses TRBV7-9 and TRBJ2-7; a weak D match, TRBD2 (5 bases). In germline, CDR1 is SEHNR, CDR2 FQNEAQ (reference sequence). Trimming pared 4 bases from V and 1 base from J, leaving 8 bases between. This CDR3 comprises 13 residues. The CDR3 bases are TGTGCCAGCAGCTCCTCGGGATCCTACGAGCAGTACTTC. It specifies CASSSSGSYEQYF.

The table lists this clone with a count of one. The rearrangement links TRBV7-2 to TRBJ1-1; possibly TRBD1 for D (6 bases). This CDR3 spans 16 amino acids. CDR1 is SGHTA, CDR2 FQGNSA, per germline. V lost 5 bases and J 2 bases, leaving 18 bases between the germline ends. The CDR3 protein is CASSPSLDRFNTEAFF. The CDR3 coding sequence is TGTGCCAGCAGCCCCAGTCTTGACAGGTTTAACACTGAAGCTTTCTTT.

This clone was counted once. This sequence joins TRBV6-2 or TRBV6-3 and TRBJ2-7; weak D call: TRBD2 (5 bases). The germline CDR1 and CDR2 sequences are MNHEY and SVGEGT. The CDR3 runs to 14 residues. Trimming pared 2 bases from V and 7 bases from J, leaving 15 bases between. The CDR3 loop is CASSYDLGAREQYF. CDR3 DNA sequence: TGTGCCAGCAGTTACGACCTGGGAGCAAGGGAGCAGTACTTC.

The chain combines TRBV5-4 with TRBJ2-7; 9 nucleotides line up with TRBD1. The CDR3 totals 16 residues. Germline assignment: CDR1 SGHNT and CDR2 YYREEE (reference sequence). V gave up 4 bases and J gave up 2 bases; unmatched junction bases: 10. The CDR3 spells CASSPGPGTGTYEQYF. CDR3 DNA: TGTGCCAGCAGCCCGGGGCCCGGGACAGGGACCTACGAGCAGTACTTC.